Here is one TCR beta chain with its context. Its target is not known. CDR3 size: 14 residues. V lost 4 bases to trimming and J lost 1 base, with 12 bases between them. Germline-derived CDR1 and CDR2 are SGHDT and YYEEEE. This sample is part of a study of T cells in narcolepsy. Study-wide background: Patients with NT1 or NT2 and healthy control donors were enrolled. Overall study results and limits: Reportedly, autoreactive clonotypes were serially detected in patients' blood but not controls'.

Method: immunoSEQ multiplex PCR; TCRdb's copy keeps in-frame clones and lacks some. The table shows 20,000 to 25,000 clones, with approximately 85% occurring only once. This clonotype was sampled from a human donor with narcolepsy. The V call is TRBV5-6, the J call TRBJ2-7; possible D gene TRBD2, 6 bases. Sequenced sample: CD45RA- memory CD4+ T cells from PBMCs. Here the CDR3 DNA reads TGTGCCAGCAGCAAGCTAGCGAGATCCTACGAGCAGTACTTC. Protein sequence: CASSKLARSYEQYF.